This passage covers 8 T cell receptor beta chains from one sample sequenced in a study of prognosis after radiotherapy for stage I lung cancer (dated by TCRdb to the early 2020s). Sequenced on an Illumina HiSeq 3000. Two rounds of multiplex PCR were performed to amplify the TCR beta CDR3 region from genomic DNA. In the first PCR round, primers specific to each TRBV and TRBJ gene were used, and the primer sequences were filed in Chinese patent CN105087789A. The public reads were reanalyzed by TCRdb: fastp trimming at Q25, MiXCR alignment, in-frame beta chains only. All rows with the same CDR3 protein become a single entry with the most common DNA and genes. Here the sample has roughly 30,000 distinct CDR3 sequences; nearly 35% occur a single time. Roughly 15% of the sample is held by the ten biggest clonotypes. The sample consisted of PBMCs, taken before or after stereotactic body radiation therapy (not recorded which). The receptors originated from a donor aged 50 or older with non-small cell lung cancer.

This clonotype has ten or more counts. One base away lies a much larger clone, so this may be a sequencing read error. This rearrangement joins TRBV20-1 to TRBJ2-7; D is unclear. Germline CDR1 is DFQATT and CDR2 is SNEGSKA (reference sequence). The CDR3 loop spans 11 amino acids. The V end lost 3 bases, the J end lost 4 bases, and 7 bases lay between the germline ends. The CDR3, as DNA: TGCAGTGCTAGTTGCAGGTACGAGCAGTACTTC. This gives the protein CSASCRYEQYF.

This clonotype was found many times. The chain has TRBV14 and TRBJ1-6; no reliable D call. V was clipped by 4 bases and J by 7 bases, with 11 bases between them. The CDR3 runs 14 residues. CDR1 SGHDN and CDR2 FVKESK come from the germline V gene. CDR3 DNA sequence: TGTGCCAGCAGCCCCGGACGAACGAATTCACCCCTCCACTTT. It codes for CASSPGRTNSPLHF.

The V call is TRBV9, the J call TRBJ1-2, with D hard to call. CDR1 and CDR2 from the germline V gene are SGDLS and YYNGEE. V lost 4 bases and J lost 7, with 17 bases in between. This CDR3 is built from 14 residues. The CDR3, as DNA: TGTGCCAGCAGCCCCCAGAGCACCAGCGGTGGCTACACCTTC. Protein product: CASSPQSTSGGYTF.

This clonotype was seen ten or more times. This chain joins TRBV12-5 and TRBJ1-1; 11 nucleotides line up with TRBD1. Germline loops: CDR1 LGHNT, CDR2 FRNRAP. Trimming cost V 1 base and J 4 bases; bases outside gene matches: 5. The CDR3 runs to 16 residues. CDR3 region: CASGLDGTGGRTEAFF. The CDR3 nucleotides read TGTGCTAGTGGTTTGGACGGGACAGGGGGTCGCACTGAAGCTTTCTTT.

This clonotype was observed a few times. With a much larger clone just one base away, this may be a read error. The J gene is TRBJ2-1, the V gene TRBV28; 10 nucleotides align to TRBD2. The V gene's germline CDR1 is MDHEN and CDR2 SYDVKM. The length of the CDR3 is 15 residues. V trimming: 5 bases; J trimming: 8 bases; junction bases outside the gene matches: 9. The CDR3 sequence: CASSPPSGSTDEQFF. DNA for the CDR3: TGTGCCAGCAGTCCCCCTAGCGGGAGTACCGATGAGCAGTTCTTC.

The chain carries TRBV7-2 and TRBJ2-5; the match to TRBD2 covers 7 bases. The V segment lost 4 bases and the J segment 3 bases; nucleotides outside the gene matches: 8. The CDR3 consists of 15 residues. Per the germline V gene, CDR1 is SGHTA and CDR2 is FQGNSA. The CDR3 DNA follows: TGTGCCAGCAGCTCAGGGTCGCTAGCGGAAGAGACCCAGTACTTC. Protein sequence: CASSSGSLAEETQYF.

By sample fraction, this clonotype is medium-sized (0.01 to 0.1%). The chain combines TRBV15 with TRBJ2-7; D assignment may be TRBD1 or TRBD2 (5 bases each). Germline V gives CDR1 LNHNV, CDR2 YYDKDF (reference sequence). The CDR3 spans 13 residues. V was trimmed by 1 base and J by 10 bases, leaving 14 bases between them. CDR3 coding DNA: TGTGCCACCAGCAGAGCCCGGCAGGGAGAACAGTACTTC. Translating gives CATSRARQGEQYF.

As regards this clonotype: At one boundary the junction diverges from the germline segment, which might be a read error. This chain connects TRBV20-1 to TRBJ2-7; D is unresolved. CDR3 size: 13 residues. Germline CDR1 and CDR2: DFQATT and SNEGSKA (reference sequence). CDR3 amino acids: CSSRDGYSYDQYF. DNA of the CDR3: TGCAGTTCTAGAGACGGCTACTCCTACGATCAGTACTTC.